Following are 12 T cell receptor beta chains from one sample sequenced in a study of control samples from healthy donors and cancer patients. Produced via immunoSEQ multiplex PCR; TCRdb's table is partial and in-frame only. This sample yields 150,000 to 180,000 clones, of which about 93% are seen a single time; approximately 2.5% belongs to the top ten. The sample taken for sequencing was blood. The receptors originated from a man aged 50 to 59 in good health.

This rearrangement joins TRBV5-1 to TRBJ1-4, with a tentative D call TRBD1 (5 bases). Trimming cost V 1 base and J 15 bases, with 16 bases left between them. Germline V gene lookup returns CDR1 SGHRS and CDR2 YFSETQ. This CDR3 contains 13 residues. The CDR3 reads CASSLTGAGSVFF. The CDR3 DNA is TGCGCCAGCAGCTTGACAGGAGCCGGCTCGGTGTTTTTT.

The rearrangement joins TRBV9 to TRBJ2-3, with a possible D match to TRBD2 (6 bases). Germline CDR1 and CDR2: SGDLS and YYNGEE. The CDR3 has 14 amino acids. The V end was cut by 4 bases, the J end by 2 bases, with 11 bases between. The CDR3 DNA is TGTGCCAGCAGCCTTCGGACTATCACAGATACGCAGTATTTT. Amino acid sequence: CASSLRTITDTQYF.

The chain couples TRBV7-2 to TRBJ2-5, with a possible D match to TRBD2 (6 bases). The CDR3 has 13 amino acids. The V and J ends lost 5 bases and 6 bases respectively, with 13 bases between them. Looked up from germline, CDR1 is SGHTA and CDR2 is FQGNSA. The CDR3 reads CASSPGGRQTQYF. CDR3 coding DNA: TGTGCCAGCAGCCCCGGAGGGAGGCAGACCCAGTACTTC.

V gene TRBV3-1 (or the pseudogene TRBV3-2) combines with J gene TRBJ1-2, with 7 bases lining up with TRBD1. The CDR3 runs to 16 residues. The trim removed 5 bases at V and 0 bases at J, leaving 9 bases unmatched. CDR1 is LGHDT, CDR2 YNNKEL, per germline (reference sequence). The CDR3 DNA reads TGTGCCAGCAGCGTCAGGGGGGGCAGTTCTAACTATGGCTACACCTTC. This translates into CASSVRGGSSNYGYTF.

This chain links TRBV5-4 with TRBJ2-1, with D possibly being TRBD2 (6 bases). Germline values: CDR1 SGHNT, CDR2 YYREEE (reference sequence). Deletions cut 1 base from V and 6 bases from J, with 17 bases between. The CDR3 is made up of 16 amino acids. The CDR3 region is CASSLWRGPGSNEQFF. The CDR3 bases are TGTGCCAGCAGCTTGTGGAGGGGCCCCGGGTCCAATGAGCAGTTCTTC.

The chain recombines TRBV28 with TRBJ1-2; possibly TRBD1 for D (6 bases). Trimming pared 8 bases from V and 5 bases from J, leaving 6 bases between. The CDR3 loop spans 10 amino acids. Germline V gene sequence: CDR1 MDHEN, CDR2 SYDVKM. The CDR3, as DNA: TGTGCCAGCGGACAGTATGGCTACACCTTC. Its translation: CASGQYGYTF.

V usage is TRBV6-4 and J usage is TRBJ2-5; 9 bases are shared with TRBD2. From germline, CDR1 is MRHNA and CDR2 SNTAGT. V was pared by 6 bases and J by 2 bases, with 7 bases of the junction left unmatched. This CDR3 is built from 15 residues. In nucleotides, the CDR3 is TGTGCCAGCAGCGAGAGCGGGGGGAGGCAAGAGACCCAGTACTTC. Its protein is CASSESGGRQETQYF.

This chain uses TRBV10-3 with TRBJ2-7, with D unresolved. The V gene's germline CDR1 is ENHRY and CDR2 SYGVKD. V was pared by 4 bases and J by 7 bases, with 11 bases between. CDR3 length: 12 residues. This chain's CDR3 is CAISGGPTEQYF. The CDR3 DNA is TGTGCCATCAGTGGTGGCCCTACAGAGCAGTACTTC.

This chain links TRBV14 with TRBJ1-5; tentative D call: TRBD1 (6 bases). The CDR3 consists of 17 residues. Deletions cut 0 bases from V and 2 bases from J, with 14 bases between. Germline lookup yields CDR1 SGHDN and CDR2 FVKESK. The CDR3 is CASSQDWSGAGNQPQHF. The CDR3 DNA sequence: TGTGCCAGCAGCCAAGATTGGTCAGGGGCGGGCAATCAGCCCCAGCATTTT.

The V gene is TRBV18, the J gene TRBJ2-7; TRBD2 aligns across 11 bases. There are 15 residues in the CDR3. Germline-derived CDR1 and CDR2 are KGHSH and LQKENI. Germline trimming cut 6 bases from V and 5 bases from J; bases unmatched to any gene: 9. CDR3 sequence: CASSSTSGSWDEQYF. Here the CDR3 DNA reads TGTGCCAGCTCGTCTACTAGCGGGAGTTGGGACGAGCAGTACTTC.

J is TRBJ2-3 and V is TRBV6-2 or TRBV6-3; no reliable D call. CDR3 size: 13 residues. Trimming cost V 5 bases and J 0 bases, with 6 bases left between them. CDR1 and CDR2 from the germline V gene are MNHEY and SVGEGT. The CDR3 sequence is CASSRPSTDTQYF. The CDR3 DNA reads as TGTGCCAGCAGTCGCCCTAGCACAGATACGCAGTATTTT.

This chain links TRBV19 with TRBJ2-1; a possible D gene is TRBD1 (5 bases). With 4 bases removed from V and 0 bases from J, the gap between germline ends came to 16 bases. This CDR3 is 17 amino acids long. CDR1 and CDR2 from the germline V gene are LNHDA and SQIVND (reference sequence). The CDR3 sequence: CASSTKTVRSSYNEQFF. CDR3 DNA sequence: TGTGCCAGTAGTACCAAGACAGTTAGGAGCTCCTACAATGAGCAGTTCTTC.